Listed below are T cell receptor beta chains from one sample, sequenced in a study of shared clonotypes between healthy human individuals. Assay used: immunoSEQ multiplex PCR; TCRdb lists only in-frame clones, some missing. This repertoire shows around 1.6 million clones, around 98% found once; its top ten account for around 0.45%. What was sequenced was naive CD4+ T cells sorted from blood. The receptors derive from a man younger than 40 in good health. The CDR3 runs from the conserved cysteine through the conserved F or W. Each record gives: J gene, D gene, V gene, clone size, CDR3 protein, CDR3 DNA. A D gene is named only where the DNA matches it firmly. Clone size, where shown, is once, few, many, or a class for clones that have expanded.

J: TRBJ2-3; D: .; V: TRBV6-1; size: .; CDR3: CASSLAGDTQYF; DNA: TGTGCCAGCAGTCTCGCGGGAGATACGCAGTATTTT
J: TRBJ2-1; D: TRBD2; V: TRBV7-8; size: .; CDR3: CASSPGSGSPYNEQFF; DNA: TGTGCCAGCAGCCCGGGGAGCGGGAGCCCCTACAATGAGCAGTTCTTC
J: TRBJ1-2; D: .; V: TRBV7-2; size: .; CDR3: CASSLGELESYGYTF; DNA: TGTGCCAGCAGCTTAGGGGAATTGGAGAGCTATGGCTACACCTTC
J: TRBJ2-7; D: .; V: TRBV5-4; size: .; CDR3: CASSPAGQFYEQYF; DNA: TGTGCCAGCAGCCCCGCGGGCCAATTCTACGAGCAGTACTTC
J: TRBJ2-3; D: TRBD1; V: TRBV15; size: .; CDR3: CATSSRDRTSTDTQYF; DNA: TGTGCCACCAGCAGCAGGGACAGGACTAGCACAGATACGCAGTATTTT
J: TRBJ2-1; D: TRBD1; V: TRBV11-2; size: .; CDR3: CASSQIPGQGSSGQFF; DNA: TGTGCCAGCAGCCAAATCCCGGGACAGGGTAGCAGTGGGCAGTTCTTC
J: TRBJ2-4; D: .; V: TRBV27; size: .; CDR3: CASGLLNIQYF; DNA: TGTGCCAGCGGACTTCTAAACATTCAGTACTTC
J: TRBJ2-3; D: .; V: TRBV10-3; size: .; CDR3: CAIEGGDTQYF; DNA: TGTGCCATCGAAGGTGGGGATACGCAGTATTTT
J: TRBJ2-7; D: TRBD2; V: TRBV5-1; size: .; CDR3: CASSLKAGGAGEQYF; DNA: TGCGCCAGCAGCCTAAAAGCGGGAGGAGCGGGAGAGCAGTACTTC
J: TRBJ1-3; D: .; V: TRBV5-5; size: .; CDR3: CASSPGDFSGNTIYF; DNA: TGTGCCAGCAGCCCCGGTGATTTCTCTGGAAACACCATATATTTT
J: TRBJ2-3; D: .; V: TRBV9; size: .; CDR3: CASSVKVWDTQYF; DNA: TGTGCCAGCAGCGTGAAGGTGTGGGATACGCAGTATTTT
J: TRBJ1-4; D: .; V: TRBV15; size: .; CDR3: CATSRDLGLNEKLFF; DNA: TGTGCCACCAGCAGAGATCTGGGGCTTAATGAAAAACTGTTTTTT
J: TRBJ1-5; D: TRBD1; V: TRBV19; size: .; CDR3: CASSIAGKQRQGRNQPQHF; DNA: TGTGCCAGTAGTATAGCTGGTAAACAGCGACAGGGGCGCAATCAGCCCCAGCATTTT
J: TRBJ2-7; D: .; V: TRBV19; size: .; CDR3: CASSRDGSYEQYF; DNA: TGTGCCAGTAGTCGGGACGGCTCCTACGAGCAGTACTTC
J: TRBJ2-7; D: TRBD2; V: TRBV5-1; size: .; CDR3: CASSLSGGSQGPPPYEQYF; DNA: TGCGCCAGCAGCTTGAGCGGGGGTTCACAGGGCCCCCCTCCCTACGAGCAGTACTTC
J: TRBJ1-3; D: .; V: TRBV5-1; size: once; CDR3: CASSPTTTGNTIYF; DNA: TGCGCCAGCAGCCCGACGACGACTGGAAACACCATATATTTT
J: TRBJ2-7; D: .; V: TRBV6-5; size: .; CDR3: CASSYHRRPYEQYF; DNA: TGTGCCAGCAGTTACCATCGTCGGCCCTACGAGCAGTACTTC
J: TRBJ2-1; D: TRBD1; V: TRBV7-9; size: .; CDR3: CASSGQAGYSYNEQFF; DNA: TGTGCCAGCAGTGGACAGGCAGGCTATTCCTACAATGAGCAGTTCTTC
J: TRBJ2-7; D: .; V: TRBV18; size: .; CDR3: CASSPETKSYEQYF; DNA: TGTGCCAGCTCACCTGAGACAAAGTCCTACGAGCAGTACTTC
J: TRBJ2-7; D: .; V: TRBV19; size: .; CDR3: CASTISWGTYEQYF; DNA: TGTGCCAGTACCATATCTTGGGGAACCTACGAGCAGTACTTC
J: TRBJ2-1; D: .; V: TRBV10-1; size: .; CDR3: CASSELMGSGFEQFF; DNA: TGCGCCAGCAGTGAGTTAATGGGTTCCGGATTTGAGCAGTTCTTC
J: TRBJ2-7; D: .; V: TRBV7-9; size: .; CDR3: CASSLAQGGYYEQYF; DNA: TGTGCCAGCAGCTTAGCGCAGGGAGGCTACTACGAGCAGTACTTC
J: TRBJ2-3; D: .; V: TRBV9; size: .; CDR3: CASSVVKGFTDTQYF; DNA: TGTGCCAGCAGCGTAGTAAAGGGTTTCACAGATACGCAGTATTTT
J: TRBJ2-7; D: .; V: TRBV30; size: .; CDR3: CAWSVSPYHEQYF; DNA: TGTGCCTGGAGTGTATCACCCTACCACGAGCAGTACTTC
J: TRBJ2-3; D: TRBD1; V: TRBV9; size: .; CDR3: CASSAPSVDRGQDTQYF; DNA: TGTGCCAGCAGCGCCCCCTCGGTGGACAGGGGACAAGATACGCAGTATTTT
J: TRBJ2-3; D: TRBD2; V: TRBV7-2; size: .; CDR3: CASSSPAGLAFTDTQYF; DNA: TGTGCCAGCAGCTCTCCAGCCGGACTAGCCTTCACAGATACGCAGTATTTT
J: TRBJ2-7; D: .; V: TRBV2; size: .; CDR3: CASIRTGLEQYF; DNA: TGTGCCAGCATCAGAACCGGGTTGGAGCAGTACTTC
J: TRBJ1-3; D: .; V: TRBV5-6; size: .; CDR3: CASSLAGGAGNTIYF; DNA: TGTGCCAGCAGCTTGGCCGGAGGGGCTGGAAACACCATATATTTT
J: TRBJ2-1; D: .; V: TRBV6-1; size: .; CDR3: CASSELRVQFF; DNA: TGTGCCAGCAGCGAACTCAGGGTGCAGTTCTTC
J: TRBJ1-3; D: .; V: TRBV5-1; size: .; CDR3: CASSAKPSESGNTIYF; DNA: TGCGCCAGCAGTGCTAAGCCGTCGGAGTCTGGAAACACCATATATTTT
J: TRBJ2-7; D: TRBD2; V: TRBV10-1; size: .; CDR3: CASSELAGASEQYF; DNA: TGCGCCAGCAGTGAACTAGCGGGAGCTTCCGAGCAGTACTTC
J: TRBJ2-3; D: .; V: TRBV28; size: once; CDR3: CASSETQGGLSTDTQYF; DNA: TGTGCCAGCAGCGAGACCCAGGGGGGACTTAGCACAGATACGCAGTATTTT
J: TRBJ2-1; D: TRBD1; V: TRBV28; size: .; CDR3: CASSIQGDNEQFF; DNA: TGTGCCAGCAGTATCCAGGGGGATAATGAGCAGTTCTTC
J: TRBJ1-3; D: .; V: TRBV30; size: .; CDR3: CAWSSLYTIYF; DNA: TGTGCCTGGAGTAGCCTATACACCATATATTTT